These 23 T cell receptor beta chains came from one sample sequenced in a study of beta chain features in type 1 diabetes (dated by TCRdb to the late 2010s). Library construction relied on the immunoSEQ multiplex PCR assay. The entire isolated RNA was reverse transcribed using the High Capacity cDNA Reverse Transcription Kit, and thus expressed TCRB transcripts were sequenced. TCRdb mirrors the immuneACCESS table, restricted to in-frame sequences. Some clones are absent from its copies; in checked studies, under half trace to an unresolved V gene, and the reason for the others is unknown. This sample comprises a few hundred thousand clones, around 15% of them detected only once. The ten largest clones capture 6.7% of the sample. Sequencing was performed on central memory CD4+ T cells from blood. All receptors derive from a man aged 25-45 years in good health.

This clone was counted between two and nine times. The chain uses TRBV7-9 and TRBJ2-5, with D maybe TRBD2 (6 bases). The CDR3 runs 15 residues. Trimming took 2 bases from V and 1 from J, leaving 11 bases between them. Germline assignment: CDR1 SEHNR and CDR2 FQNEAQ (reference sequence). In DNA, the CDR3 is TGTGCCAGCAGCTTACCATCCGGGGGCCAAGAGACCCAGTACTTC. Its protein product is CASSLPSGGQETQYF. Drawing the rest from reference TRBV7-9 and TRBJ2-5, the complete variable domain is DTGVSQNPRHKITKRGQNVTFRCDPISEHNRLYWYRQTLGQGPEFLTYFQNEAQLEKSRLLSDRFSAERPKGSFSTLEIQRTEQGDSAMYLCASSLPSGGQETQYFGPGTRLLVL.

The chain uses TRBV30 and TRBJ2-3, with TRBD1 as a possible D gene (6 bases). This CDR3 contains 14 residues. Germline CDR1 reads GTSNPN; CDR2 reads SVGIG (reference sequence). V was pared by 4 bases and J by 6 bases, with 17 bases between. The CDR3 reads CAWNFGGSSDTQYF. CDR3 bases: TGTGCCTGGAATTTTGGGGGCTCGTCCGATACGCAGTATTTT.

CDR3 in amino acids: CASNMNTHTEAFF. The CDR3 DNA follows: TGTGCCAGCAACATGAACACTCACACTGAAGCTTTCTTT. The rearrangement links TRBV7-9 to TRBJ1-1; D uncertain. V was pared by 7 bases and J by 3 bases, with 12 bases between. Germline lookup yields CDR1 SEHNR and CDR2 FQNEAQ (reference sequence). This CDR3 has 13 amino acids.

CDR3 sequence (DNA): TGCGCCAGCAGCCAAGATCCAAGGGAGACCCAGTACTTC. This encodes CASSQDPRETQYF. The V and J genes are TRBV4-3 and TRBJ2-5, with D hard to call. CDR3 length: 13 amino acids. The germline V and J ends were trimmed by 0 bases and 5 bases, with 7 bases remaining between them. Germline assignment: CDR1 LGHNA and CDR2 YSLEER.

CDR3 coding DNA: TGTGCCAGCAGCTTTGGTGGGGGCTCCACCGGGGAGCTGTTTTTT. Translating gives CASSFGGGSTGELFF. This chain uses TRBV7-2 with TRBJ2-2; a weak D match, TRBD1 (6 bases). Trimming took off 3 bases at V and 4 bases at J, with 12 bases between the two ends. The CDR3 spans 15 residues. Germline values: CDR1 SGHTA, CDR2 FQGNSA.

V usage is TRBV5-5 and J usage is TRBJ1-1; 7 positions agree with TRBD1. V lost 4 bases to trimming and J lost 5 bases; unmatched junction nucleotides: 5. CDR3 length: 13 amino acids. From germline, CDR1 is SGHKS and CDR2 YYEKEE (reference sequence). The CDR3 reads CASSPIRGTEAFF. The CDR3 bases are TGTGCCAGCAGCCCCATCAGGGGGACTGAAGCTTTCTTT.

This clone was counted a few times. The chain is built from TRBV4-1 and TRBJ1-2; TRBD1 matches at 9 bases. Per germline, CDR1 MGHRA and CDR2 YSYEKL. J lost 5 bases, V lost 1 base, and 5 bases had no gene match. The CDR3 sequence is 15 residues long. The CDR3 reads CASSQGDREYYGYTF. CDR3 bases: TGCGCCAGCAGCCAAGGGGACAGGGAATATTATGGCTACACCTTC.

The chain couples TRBV11-2 to TRBJ1-2; a weak D match, TRBD1 (5 bases). In germline, CDR1 is SGHAT, CDR2 FQNNGV. This CDR3 has 15 residues. V was pared by 5 bases and J by 0 bases, with 13 bases between. CDR3 sequence: CASSQPQGTNYGYTF. CDR3 nucleotides: TGTGCCAGCAGCCAACCCCAGGGAACTAACTATGGCTACACCTTC.

This clone turned up a few times. The chain combines TRBV30 with TRBJ2-1; possibly TRBD1 for D (6 bases). Trimming pared 4 bases from V and 8 bases from J, leaving 24 bases between. The CDR3 runs to 16 residues. Looked up from germline, CDR1 is GTSNPN and CDR2 is SVGIG (reference sequence). This CDR3 reads CAWTPLGTIGRDEQFF. The CDR3, as DNA: TGTGCCTGGACCCCACTAGGGACAATAGGTAGAGATGAGCAGTTCTTC.

The chain links TRBV10-3 to TRBJ1-1; 7 bases are shared with TRBD1. The CDR3 runs to 14 residues. J gave up 0 bases and V 8 bases, and 6 bases lay outside the gene matches. CDR1 and CDR2 from the germline V gene are ENHRY and SYGVKD. CDR3 sequence (DNA): TGTGCCATCTGGACAGGAGTTCTGAACACTGAAGCTTTCTTT. Amino acids: CAIWTGVLNTEAFF.

The rearrangement uses TRBV5-5 and TRBJ1-2, with D hard to call. The CDR3 consists of 14 residues. The germline V and J ends were trimmed by 1 base and 3 bases, with 10 bases remaining between them. CDR1 is SGHKS, CDR2 YYEKEE, per germline (reference sequence). The CDR3 loop is CASSLSPGDYGYTF. For the CDR3, the DNA is TGTGCCAGCAGCTTGAGCCCGGGAGACTATGGCTACACCTTC.

This clone was seen more than once but under ten times. The chain combines TRBV30 with TRBJ1-1; 7 bases line up with TRBD1. CDR1 and CDR2 from the germline V gene are GTSNPN and SVGIG (reference sequence). CDR3 length: 14 amino acids. The ends lost 3 bases at V and 2 bases at J; junction bases unmatched: 6. Here the CDR3 reads CAWRTRGFNTEAFF. In nucleotides, the CDR3 is TGTGCCTGGAGAACCAGGGGGTTCAACACTGAAGCTTTCTTT.

This clone showed up just a few times. This chain uses TRBV7-8 with TRBJ2-2; D remains unclear. There are 15 residues in the CDR3. V was cut by 5 bases and J by 8 bases, with 18 bases left in between. Per the germline V gene, CDR1 is SGHVS and CDR2 is FQNEAQ. CDR3 coding DNA: TGTGCCAGCAGCCAGACTCCCCTGGTTGAGGGGGAGCTGTTTTTT. It yields the protein CASSQTPLVEGELFF.

This clone has only a few counts. The V gene is TRBV14, the J gene TRBJ2-5, with D perhaps being TRBD1 or TRBD2 (5 bases each). CDR1 is SGHDN and CDR2 is FVKESK in the germline V gene. This CDR3 is 13 amino acids long. Trimming stripped 1 base from V and 5 bases from J, with 8 bases between. CDR3 sequence: CASSQVRGETQYF. The CDR3 DNA reads TGTGCCAGCAGCCAAGTGAGGGGTGAGACCCAGTACTTC.

In its sample, this clone was seen a few times. V usage is TRBV7-8 and J usage is TRBJ2-7; 10 bases agree with TRBD2. Germline V gene lookup returns CDR1 SGHVS and CDR2 FQNEAQ. The CDR3 loop spans 16 amino acids. J lost 3 bases, V lost 1 base, and 6 bases had no gene match. CDR3 sequence reads: CASSLVAGGSRYEQYF. The CDR3 coding sequence is TGTGCCAGCAGCTTAGTAGCGGGGGGATCCCGCTACGAGCAGTACTTC.

The chain carries TRBV30 and TRBJ2-1, with D perhaps TRBD1 (7 bases). V gave up 4 bases and J gave up 9 bases, with 13 bases separating them. The CDR3 runs to 12 residues. Germline V CDR1 and CDR2: GTSNPN, SVGIG (reference sequence). In DNA, the CDR3 is TGTGCCTGGAATTGGCGGGACAGTGAGCAGTTCTTC. Protein: CAWNWRDSEQFF.

This clone appeared a few times. Other DNA sequences from this sample encode an identical CDR3 as well. CDR3 in amino acids: CASSQGQYNQPQHF. The CDR3 DNA reads TGTGCCAGCAGCCAAGGACAATACAATCAGCCCCAGCATTTT. The chain carries TRBV4-2 and TRBJ1-5; no clear D gene. This CDR3 contains 14 residues. The germline gives CDR1 LGHNA, CDR2 YNFKEQ. The V end was cut by 1 base, the J end by 3 bases, with 7 bases between.

The J gene is TRBJ2-2, the V gene TRBV4-3; no firm D call. Trimming removed 3 bases from V and 4 bases from J, with 12 bases in between. This CDR3 region has 15 residues. CDR1 is LGHNA and CDR2 is YSLEER in the germline V gene. The CDR3 nucleotides read TGCGCCAGCAGCCAGGGGTCGACCGCCACCGGGGAGCTGTTTTTT. Residues: CASSQGSTATGELFF.

CDR3 sequence reads: CASSKDTNQPQHF. CDR3 sequence (DNA): TGTGCCAGCAGCAAGGACACCAATCAGCCCCAGCATTTT. The V and J genes are TRBV9 and TRBJ1-5; perhaps TRBD1 as D (5 bases). In germline, CDR1 is SGDLS, CDR2 YYNGEE. Between the trimmed V and J ends, which lost 4 bases and 3 bases, there was a span of 8 bases. The length of the CDR3 is 13 residues.

This sequence joins TRBV6-6 and TRBJ2-7, with 9 bases matching TRBD1. Germline trimming cut 5 bases from V and 3 bases from J; bases unmatched to any gene: 8. This CDR3 comprises 15 residues. The V gene's germline CDR1 is MNHNY and CDR2 SVGAGI (reference sequence). The CDR3 loop reads CASSQPGQGYYEQYF. The CDR3 DNA reads as TGTGCCAGCAGTCAGCCGGGACAGGGATACTACGAGCAGTACTTC.

V gene TRBV11-2 combines with J gene TRBJ2-7; D might be TRBD2 (5 bases). Germline lookup yields CDR1 SGHAT and CDR2 FQNNGV. The V end was cut by 3 bases, the J end by 1 base, with 13 bases between. The CDR3 has 15 residues. The CDR3 loop is CASSLSSGESYEQYV. As DNA, the CDR3 is TGTGCCAGCAGCTTGTCAAGCGGAGAGTCCTACGAGCAGTACGTC.

The chain is built from TRBV5-6 and TRBJ1-5, with 9 bases lining up with TRBD1. The germline V gene encodes CDR1 SGHDT and CDR2 YYEEEE. The CDR3 runs to 16 residues. V lost 0 bases and J lost 5; bases outside the gene matches: 6. This CDR3 reads CASSLGWGQGDQPQHF. The CDR3 DNA reads as TGTGCCAGCAGCTTGGGTTGGGGACAGGGCGATCAGCCCCAGCATTTT.

This clone has more than one count but fewer than ten. The chain recombines TRBV11-2 with TRBJ2-1, with D perhaps given as TRBD1 or TRBD2 (5 bases each). V lost 0 bases and J lost 8, with 11 bases in between. Looked up from germline, CDR1 is SGHAT and CDR2 is FQNNGV. The CDR3 length is 14 residues. The CDR3 reads CASSLDSTADEQFF. As DNA, the CDR3 is TGTGCCAGCAGCTTAGATTCGACAGCGGATGAGCAGTTCTTC.